This TCR beta chain was identified during a study of cytomegalovirus exposure and HLA in healthy donors. CDR3 size: 14 residues. Germline assignment: CDR1 SNHLY and CDR2 FYNNEI. V was shortened by 4 bases and J by 1 base, with 10 bases between the two germline ends. The assay was immunoSEQ multiplex PCR, and TCRdb's table has in-frame clones only and misses some. The sample lists 120,000 or so clones; roughly 90% were seen once. Source material: PBMCs. This sequence originates from a woman in her twenties or thirties in good health and CMV-seropositive. V usage is TRBV2 and J usage is TRBJ1-1, with D possibly being TRBD1 (5 bases). CDR3 sequence: CASSVQGSNTEAFF. The CDR3 region has the DNA TGTGCCAGCAGTGTTCAGGGATCGAACACTGAAGCTTTCTTT.